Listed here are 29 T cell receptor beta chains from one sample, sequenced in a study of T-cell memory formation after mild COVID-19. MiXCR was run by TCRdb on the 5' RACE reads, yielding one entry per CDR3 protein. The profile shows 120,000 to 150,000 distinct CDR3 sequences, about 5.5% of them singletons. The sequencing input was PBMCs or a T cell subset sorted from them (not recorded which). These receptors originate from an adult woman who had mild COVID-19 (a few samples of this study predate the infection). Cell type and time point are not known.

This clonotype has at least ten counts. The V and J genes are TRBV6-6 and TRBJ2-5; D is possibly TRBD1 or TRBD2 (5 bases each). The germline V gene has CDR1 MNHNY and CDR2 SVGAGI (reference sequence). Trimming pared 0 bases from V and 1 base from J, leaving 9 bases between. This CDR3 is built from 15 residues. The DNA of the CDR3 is TGTGCCAGCAGTTACTCGGGGGACGGCCAAGAGACCCAGTACTTC. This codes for CASSYSGDGQETQYF.

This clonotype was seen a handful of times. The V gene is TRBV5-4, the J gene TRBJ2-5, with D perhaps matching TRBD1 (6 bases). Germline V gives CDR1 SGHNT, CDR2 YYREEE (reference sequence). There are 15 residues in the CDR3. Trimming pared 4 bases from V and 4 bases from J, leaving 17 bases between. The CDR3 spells CASSQTGLGVETQYF. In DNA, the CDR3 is TGTGCCAGCAGCCAAACAGGGCTGGGGGTAGAGACCCAGTACTTC.

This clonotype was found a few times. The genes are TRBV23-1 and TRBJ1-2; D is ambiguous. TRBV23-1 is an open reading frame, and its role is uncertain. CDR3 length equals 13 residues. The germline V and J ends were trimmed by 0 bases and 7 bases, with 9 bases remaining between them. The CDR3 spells CASSQSEEIGYTF. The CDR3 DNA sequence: TGCGCCAGCAGTCAATCTGAGGAGATTGGCTACACCTTC.

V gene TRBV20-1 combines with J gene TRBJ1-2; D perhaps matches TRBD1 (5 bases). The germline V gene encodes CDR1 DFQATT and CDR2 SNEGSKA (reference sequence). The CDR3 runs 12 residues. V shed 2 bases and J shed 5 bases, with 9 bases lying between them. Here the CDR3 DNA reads TGCAGTGCTAGACAGGGAGGATATGGCTACACCTTC. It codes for CSARQGGYGYTF.

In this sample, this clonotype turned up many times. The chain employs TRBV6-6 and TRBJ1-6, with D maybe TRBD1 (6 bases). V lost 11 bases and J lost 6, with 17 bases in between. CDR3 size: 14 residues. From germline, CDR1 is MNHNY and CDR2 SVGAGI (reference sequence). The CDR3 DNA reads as TGTGCCGCCTACACCGGGACACCTAATTCACCCCTCCACTTT. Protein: CAAYTGTPNSPLHF.

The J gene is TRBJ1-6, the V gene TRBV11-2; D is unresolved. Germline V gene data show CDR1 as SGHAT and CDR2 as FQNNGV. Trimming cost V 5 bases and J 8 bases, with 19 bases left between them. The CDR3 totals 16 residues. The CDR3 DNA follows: TGTGCCAGCAGCCATCCTATGCAGCATTCTGATTCACCCCTCCACTTT. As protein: CASSHPMQHSDSPLHF.

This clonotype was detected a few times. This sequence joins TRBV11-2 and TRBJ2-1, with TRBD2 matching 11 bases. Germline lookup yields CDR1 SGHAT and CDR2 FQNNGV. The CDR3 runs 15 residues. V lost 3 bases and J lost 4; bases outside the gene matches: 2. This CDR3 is CASSFSGRGYNEQFF. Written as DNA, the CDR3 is TGTGCCAGCAGCTTTAGCGGGAGGGGTTACAATGAGCAGTTCTTC. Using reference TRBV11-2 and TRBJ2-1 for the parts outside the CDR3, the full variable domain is EAGVAQSPRYKIIEKRQSVAFWCNPISGHATLYWYQQILGQGPKLLIQFQNNGVVDDSQLPKDRFSAERLKGVDSTLKIQPAKLEDSAVYLCASSFSGRGYNEQFFGPGTRLTVL.

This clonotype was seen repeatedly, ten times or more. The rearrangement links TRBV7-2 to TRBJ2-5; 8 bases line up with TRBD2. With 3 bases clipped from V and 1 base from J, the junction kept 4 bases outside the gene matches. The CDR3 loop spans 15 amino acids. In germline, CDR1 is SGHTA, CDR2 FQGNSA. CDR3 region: CASSFSTSGQETQYF. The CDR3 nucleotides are TGTGCCAGCAGCTTCTCCACTAGCGGCCAAGAGACCCAGTACTTC.

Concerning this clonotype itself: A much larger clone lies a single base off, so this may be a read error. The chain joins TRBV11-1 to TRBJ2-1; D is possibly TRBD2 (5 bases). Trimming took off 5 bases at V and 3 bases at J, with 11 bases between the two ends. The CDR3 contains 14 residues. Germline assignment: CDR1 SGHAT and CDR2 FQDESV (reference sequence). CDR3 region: CASSPRERYNEQFF. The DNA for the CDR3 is TGTGCCAGCAGCCCCCGGGAACGCTACAATGAGCAGTTCTTC.

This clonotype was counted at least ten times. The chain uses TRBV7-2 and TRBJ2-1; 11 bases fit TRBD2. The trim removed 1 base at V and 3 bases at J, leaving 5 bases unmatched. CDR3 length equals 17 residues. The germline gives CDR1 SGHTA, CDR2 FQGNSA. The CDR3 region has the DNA TGTGCCAGCAGCTTAGTTAGCGGGAGGGCCGTCTACAATGAGCAGTTCTTC. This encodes CASSLVSGRAVYNEQFF.

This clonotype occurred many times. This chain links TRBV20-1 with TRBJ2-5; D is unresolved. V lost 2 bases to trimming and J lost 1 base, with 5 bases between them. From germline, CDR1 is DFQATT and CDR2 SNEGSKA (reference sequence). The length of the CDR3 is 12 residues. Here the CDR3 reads CSARSSQETQYF. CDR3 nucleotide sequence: TGCAGTGCTAGAAGCAGCCAAGAGACCCAGTACTTC.

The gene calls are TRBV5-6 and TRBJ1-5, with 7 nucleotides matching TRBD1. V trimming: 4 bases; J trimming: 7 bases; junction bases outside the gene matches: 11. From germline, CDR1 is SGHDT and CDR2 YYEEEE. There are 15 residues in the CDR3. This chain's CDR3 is CASSRLGGAEQPQHF. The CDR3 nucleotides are TGTGCCAGCAGCCGACTAGGGGGCGCCGAACAGCCCCAGCATTTT.

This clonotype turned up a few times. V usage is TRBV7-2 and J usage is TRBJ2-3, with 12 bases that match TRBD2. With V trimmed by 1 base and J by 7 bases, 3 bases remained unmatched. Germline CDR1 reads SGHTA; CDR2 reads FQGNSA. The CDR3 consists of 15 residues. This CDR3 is CASSLEGLAGYTQYF. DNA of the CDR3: TGTGCCAGCAGCTTAGAGGGACTAGCGGGCTATACGCAGTATTTT.

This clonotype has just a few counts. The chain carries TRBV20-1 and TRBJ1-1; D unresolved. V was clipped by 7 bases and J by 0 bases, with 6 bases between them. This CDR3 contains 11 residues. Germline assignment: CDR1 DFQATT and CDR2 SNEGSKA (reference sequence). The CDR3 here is CSVVMNTEAFF. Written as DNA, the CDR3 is TGCAGTGTGGTGATGAACACTGAAGCTTTCTTT.

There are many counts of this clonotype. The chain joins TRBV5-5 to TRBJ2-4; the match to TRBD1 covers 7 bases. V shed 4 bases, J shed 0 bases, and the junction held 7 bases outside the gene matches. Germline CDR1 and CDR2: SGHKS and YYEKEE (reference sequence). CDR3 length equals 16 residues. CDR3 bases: TGTGCCAGCAGCACTGACAGGGTAGGAGCCAAAAACATTCAGTACTTC. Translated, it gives CASSTDRVGAKNIQYF.

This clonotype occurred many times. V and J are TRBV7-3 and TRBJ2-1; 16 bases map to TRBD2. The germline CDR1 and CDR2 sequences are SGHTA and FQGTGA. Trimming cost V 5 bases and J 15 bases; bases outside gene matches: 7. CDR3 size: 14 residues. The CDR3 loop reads CASSPGLAGGVVFF. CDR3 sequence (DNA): TGTGCCAGCAGCCCGGGACTAGCGGGAGGGGTGGTGTTCTTC.

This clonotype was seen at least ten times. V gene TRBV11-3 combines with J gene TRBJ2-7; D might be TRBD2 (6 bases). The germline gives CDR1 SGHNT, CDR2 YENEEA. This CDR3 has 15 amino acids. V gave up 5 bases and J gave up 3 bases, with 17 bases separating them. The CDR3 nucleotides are TGTGCCAGCAGCCCGGGAGTCCAAGGCCTCTACGAGCAGTACTTC. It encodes CASSPGVQGLYEQYF. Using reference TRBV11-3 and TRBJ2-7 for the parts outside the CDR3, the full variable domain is EAGVVQSPRYKIIEKKQPVAFWCNPISGHNTLYWYLQNLGQGPELLIRYENEEAVDDSQLPKDRFSAERLKGVDSTLKIQPAELGDSAVYLCASSPGVQGLYEQYFGPGTRLTVT.

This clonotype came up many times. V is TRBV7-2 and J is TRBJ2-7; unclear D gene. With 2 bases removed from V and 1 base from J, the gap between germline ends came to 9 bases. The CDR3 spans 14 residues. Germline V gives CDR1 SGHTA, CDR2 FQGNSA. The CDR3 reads CASSLWVESYEQYF. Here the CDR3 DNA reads TGTGCCAGCAGCTTATGGGTAGAATCCTACGAGCAGTACTTC.

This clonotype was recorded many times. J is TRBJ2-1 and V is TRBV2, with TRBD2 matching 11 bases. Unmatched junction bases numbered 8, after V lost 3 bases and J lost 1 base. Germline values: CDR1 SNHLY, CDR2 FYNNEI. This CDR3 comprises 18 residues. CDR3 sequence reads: CASSDGSGGALSYNEQFF. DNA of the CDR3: TGTGCCAGCAGTGACGGTAGCGGGGGGGCTTTATCCTACAATGAGCAGTTCTTC.

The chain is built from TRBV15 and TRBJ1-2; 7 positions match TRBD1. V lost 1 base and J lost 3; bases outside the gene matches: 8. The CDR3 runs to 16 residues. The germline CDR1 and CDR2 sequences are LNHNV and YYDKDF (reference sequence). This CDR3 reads CATSRVGTVRYYGYTF. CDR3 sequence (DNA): TGTGCCACCAGCAGAGTAGGGACAGTCCGGTACTATGGCTACACCTTC.

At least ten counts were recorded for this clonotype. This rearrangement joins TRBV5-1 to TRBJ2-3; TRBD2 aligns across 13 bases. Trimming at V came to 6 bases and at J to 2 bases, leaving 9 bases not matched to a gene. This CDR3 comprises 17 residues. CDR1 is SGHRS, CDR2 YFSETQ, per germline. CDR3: CASNRLAGGGDTDTQYF. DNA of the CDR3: TGCGCCAGCAACCGACTAGCGGGAGGAGGAGACACAGATACGCAGTATTTT.

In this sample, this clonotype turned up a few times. The CDR3 coding sequence is TGTGCCAGCAGCTCAAATATACAGGGGTTTTATGGCTACACCTTC. Translation gives CASSSNIQGFYGYTF. The genes are TRBV5-6 and TRBJ1-2; 7 bases are a match to TRBD1. The J segment lost 5 bases and the V segment lost 3 bases, leaving 10 bases of the junction unmatched. The CDR3 length is 15 residues. CDR1 is SGHDT, CDR2 YYEEEE, per germline.

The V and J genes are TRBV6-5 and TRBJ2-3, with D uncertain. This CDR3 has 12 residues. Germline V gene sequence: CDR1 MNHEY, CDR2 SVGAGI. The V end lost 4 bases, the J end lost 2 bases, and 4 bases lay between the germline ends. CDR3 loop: CASSSVTDTQYF. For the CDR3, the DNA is TGTGCCAGCAGTTCCGTCACAGATACGCAGTATTTT.

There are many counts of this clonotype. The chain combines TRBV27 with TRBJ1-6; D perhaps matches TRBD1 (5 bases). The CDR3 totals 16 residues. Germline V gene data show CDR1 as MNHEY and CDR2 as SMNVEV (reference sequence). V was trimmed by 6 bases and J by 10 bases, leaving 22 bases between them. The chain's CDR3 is CASRAVYSSGLSPLHF. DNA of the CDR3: TGTGCCAGCAGGGCTGTTTACAGTTCAGGGCTGTCACCCCTCCACTTT.

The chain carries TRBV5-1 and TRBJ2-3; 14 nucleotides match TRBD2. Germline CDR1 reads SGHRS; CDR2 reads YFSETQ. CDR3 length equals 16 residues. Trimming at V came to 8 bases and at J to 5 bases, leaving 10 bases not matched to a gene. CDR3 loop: CASRLAGGMDEDTQYF. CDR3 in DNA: TGCGCCAGTCGACTAGCGGGGGGGATGGATGAAGATACGCAGTATTTT.

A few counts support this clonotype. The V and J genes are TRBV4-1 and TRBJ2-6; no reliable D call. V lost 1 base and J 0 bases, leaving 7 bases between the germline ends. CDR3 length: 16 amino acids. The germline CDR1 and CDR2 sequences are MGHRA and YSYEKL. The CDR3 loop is CASSQVSHSGANVLTF. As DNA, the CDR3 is TGCGCCAGCAGCCAAGTGTCCCACTCTGGGGCCAACGTCCTGACTTTC.

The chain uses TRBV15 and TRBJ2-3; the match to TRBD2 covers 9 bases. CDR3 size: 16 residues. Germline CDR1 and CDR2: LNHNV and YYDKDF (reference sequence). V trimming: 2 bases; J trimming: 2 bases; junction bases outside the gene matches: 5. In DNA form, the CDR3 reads TGTGCCACCAGCAGACGACTAGCGGTGCCCACAGATACGCAGTATTTT. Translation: CATSRRLAVPTDTQYF.

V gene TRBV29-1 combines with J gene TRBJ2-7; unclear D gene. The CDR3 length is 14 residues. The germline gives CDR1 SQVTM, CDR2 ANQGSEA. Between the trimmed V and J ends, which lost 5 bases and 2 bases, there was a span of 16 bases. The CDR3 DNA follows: TGCAGCGTTAACGGTAAGGACGGAACCTACGAGCAGTACTTC. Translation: CSVNGKDGTYEQYF.

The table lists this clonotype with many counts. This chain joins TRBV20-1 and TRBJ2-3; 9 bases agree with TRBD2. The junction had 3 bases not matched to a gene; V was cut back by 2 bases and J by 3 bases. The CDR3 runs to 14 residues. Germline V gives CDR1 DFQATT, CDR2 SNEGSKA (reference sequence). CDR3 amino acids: CSARRAGGTDTQYF. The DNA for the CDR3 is TGCAGTGCTAGAAGAGCGGGGGGTACAGATACGCAGTATTTT.